These 28 T cell receptor beta chains were sequenced from one sample in a study of Ad26.COV2.S vaccination and SARS-CoV-2 variants. Noted treatment: around 19 received Ad26.COV2.S at low or high dose, single or two shots; several received placebo; per-sample allocation not given. Following the first vaccine or placebo injection, samples were taken on day 63. Sequenced by immunoSEQ multiplex PCR; TCRdb stores in-frame clones only, minus some. The data show about 280,000 clones, 87% seen once. Sequencing used peripheral blood, obtained in a trial of Ad26.COV2.S vaccine versus placebo. These receptors were obtained from a person between 18 and 60 years old who received the Ad26.COV2.S COVID-19 vaccine or a placebo.

This chain links TRBV9 with TRBJ1-2; 9 positions match TRBD1. Germline values: CDR1 SGDLS, CDR2 YYNGEE. The J segment lost 3 bases and the V segment lost 2 bases, leaving 8 bases of the junction unmatched. The CDR3 runs to 16 residues. CDR3: CASSVGGTGTDYGYTF. CDR3 DNA: TGTGCCAGCAGCGTGGGTGGGACAGGGACCGACTATGGCTACACCTTC.

The genes are TRBV19 and TRBJ1-4, with D unclear. The CDR3 loop spans 15 amino acids. The V gene lost 1 base and the J gene lost 7 bases, with 13 bases spanning the gap. The germline gives CDR1 LNHDA, CDR2 SQIVND (reference sequence). The chain's CDR3 is CASSIVEAGSEKLFF. The CDR3 nucleotides read TGTGCCAGTAGTATAGTAGAGGCCGGGAGTGAAAAACTGTTTTTT.

The chain joins TRBV5-5 to TRBJ2-7; the D gene could be TRBD1 or TRBD2 (5 bases each). Trimming removed 6 bases at V and 4 bases at J, with 14 bases between. The CDR3 loop spans 13 amino acids. Germline values: CDR1 SGHKS, CDR2 YYEKEE (reference sequence). CDR3 protein: CASNHNWGYEQYF. Here the CDR3 DNA reads TGTGCCAGCAACCACAACTGGGGGTACGAGCAGTACTTC. The full variable domain, completed using reference TRBV5-5 and TRBJ2-7, is DAGVTQSPTHLIKTRGQQVTLRCSPISGHKSVSWYQQVLGQGPQFIFQYYEKEERGRGNFPDRFSARQFPNYSSELNVNALLLGDSALYLCASNHNWGYEQYFGPGTRLTVT.

This clone has just a few counts. The V and J genes are TRBV6-5 and TRBJ1-2; no definite D call. V dropped 4 bases and J dropped 4 bases, with 13 bases sitting between them. CDR1 is MNHEY, CDR2 SVGAGI, per germline. The length of the CDR3 is 14 residues. The CDR3 loop is CASSFGARSYGYTF. The CDR3 region has the DNA TGTGCCAGCAGTTTTGGTGCCCGGAGCTATGGCTACACCTTC.

This clone was seen a handful of times. The chain employs TRBV7-9 and TRBJ1-2, with D hard to call. The length of the CDR3 is 13 residues. Germline lookup yields CDR1 SEHNR and CDR2 FQNEAQ (reference sequence). The ends were cut back, 5 bases at V and 4 bases at J, with 11 bases in the middle. CDR3 coding DNA: TGTGCCAGCAGCCGTGACGGACTCTATGGCTACACCTTC. Protein: CASSRDGLYGYTF.

The chain carries TRBV27 and TRBJ1-2; D perhaps matches TRBD1 (6 bases). Per the germline V gene, CDR1 is MNHEY and CDR2 is SMNVEV (reference sequence). The ends were cut back, 6 bases at V and 7 bases at J, with 18 bases in the middle. This CDR3 is built from 14 residues. The CDR3 spells CASSSGQLTGGYTF. CDR3 DNA sequence: TGTGCCAGCAGCTCCGGACAGTTAACGGGTGGCTACACCTTC.

This chain uses TRBV5-4 with TRBJ1-2; 7 nucleotides agree with TRBD1. From germline, CDR1 is SGHNT and CDR2 YYREEE (reference sequence). V was pared by 4 bases and J by 8 bases, with 8 bases of the junction left unmatched. The length of the CDR3 is 13 residues. For the CDR3, the DNA is TGTGCCAGCAGCCGGGACAGCCCGGGAGGCTACACCTTC. This translates into CASSRDSPGGYTF.

J is TRBJ2-7 and V is TRBV27; maybe TRBD1 (6 bases). This CDR3 has 13 amino acids. The V gene lost 2 bases and the J gene lost 6 bases, with 11 bases spanning the gap. Germline values: CDR1 MNHEY, CDR2 SMNVEV (reference sequence). In DNA, the CDR3 is TGTGCCAGCAGTTTAGGGACATTCTCCGAGCAGTACTTC. Amino acid sequence: CASSLGTFSEQYF.

The V and J genes are TRBV5-1 and TRBJ2-5; TRBD2 matches at 8 bases. Losses at the gene ends were 0 bases for V and 4 bases for J; bases not matched to a gene: 8. The CDR3 totals 16 residues. Germline loops: CDR1 SGHRS, CDR2 YFSETQ. CDR3 nucleotides: TGCGCCAGCAGCTTGGTACCGCGGGGGGTAGGAGAGACCCAGTACTTC. Translated: CASSLVPRGVGETQYF.

The chain links TRBV10-1 to TRBJ2-1; 10 bases match TRBD2. The trim removed 3 bases at V and 7 bases at J, leaving 9 bases unmatched. The CDR3 loop spans 16 amino acids. Per germline, CDR1 WNHNN and CDR2 SYGVQD (reference sequence). The CDR3 loop is CASSDEAGGPGNEQFF. In DNA, the CDR3 is TGCGCCAGCAGTGATGAAGCGGGAGGGCCTGGGAATGAGCAGTTCTTC.

The chain recombines TRBV27 with TRBJ2-7, with TRBD1 as a possible D gene (5 bases). Germline CDR1 MNHEY, CDR2 SMNVEV (reference sequence). The CDR3 spans 13 residues. With 4 bases removed from V and 1 base from J, the gap between germline ends came to 8 bases. This chain's CDR3 is CASSYRQSYEQYF. The CDR3 coding sequence is TGTGCCAGCAGTTACAGACAGTCCTACGAGCAGTACTTC.

V and J are TRBV3-1 (or the pseudogene TRBV3-2) and TRBJ2-1; 7 nucleotides line up with TRBD2. Per germline, CDR1 LGHDT and CDR2 YNNKEL (reference sequence). The CDR3 is made up of 15 amino acids. V shed 6 bases and J 7 bases; nucleotides not matched to a gene: 12. The CDR3 reads CASRSLAGERNEQFF. The CDR3 DNA sequence: TGTGCCAGCAGATCGCTGGCGGGGGAGAGGAATGAGCAGTTCTTC.

The V and J genes are TRBV5-4 and TRBJ2-7, with 8 nucleotides matching TRBD2. With V trimmed by 2 bases and J by 11 bases, 12 bases remained unmatched. Germline V CDR1 and CDR2: SGHNT, YYREEE (reference sequence). CDR3 length equals 14 residues. CDR3 region: CASSFSGGAYREYF. In DNA form, the CDR3 reads TGTGCCAGCAGCTTCAGCGGGGGAGCATACCGGGAGTACTTC.

In the case of this clone: The sample contains more than one DNA sequence encoding this CDR3. The chain has TRBV7-2 and TRBJ2-7, with D perhaps TRBD1 or TRBD2 (6 bases each). Per germline, CDR1 SGHTA and CDR2 FQGNSA. With 1 base removed from V and 1 base from J, the gap between germline ends came to 8 bases. This CDR3 spans 14 amino acids. In DNA form, the CDR3 reads TGTGCCAGCAGCTTAGGGGGGGCGTCCTACGAGCAGTACTTC. This sequence encodes CASSLGGASYEQYF. The full variable domain, in which reference TRBV7-2 and TRBJ2-7 provide the parts outside the CDR3, is GAGVSQSPSNKVTEKGKDVELRCDPISGHTALYWYRQSLGQGLEFLIYFQGNSAPDKSGLPSDRFSAERTGGSVSTLTIQRTQQEDSAVYLCASSLGGASYEQYFGPGTRLTVT.

The J gene is TRBJ2-7, the V gene TRBV18, with unresolved D. V lost 3 bases and J lost 5, with 17 bases in between. Looked up from germline, CDR1 is KGHSH and CDR2 is LQKENI. This CDR3 has 15 residues. The chain's CDR3 is CASSPPGGYLNEQYF. The CDR3 bases are TGTGCCAGCTCACCCCCTGGTGGCTATTTGAACGAGCAGTACTTC.

About this clone itself: The same CDR3 is also encoded by other DNA sequences in this sample. The chain recombines TRBV20-1 with TRBJ1-2; no reliable D call. CDR3 length: 11 amino acids. The V end was cut by 3 bases, the J end by 6 bases, with 8 bases between. Germline loops: CDR1 DFQATT, CDR2 SNEGSKA (reference sequence). The CDR3 DNA sequence: TGCAGTGCTAGCCGTAGGGATGGCTACACCTTC. Translated, it gives CSASRRDGYTF.

The rearrangement joins TRBV9 to TRBJ1-2; perhaps TRBD1 as D (6 bases). The CDR3 loop spans 13 amino acids. Trimming shortened V by 0 bases and J by 8 bases, and 11 bases separated the two germline ends. Germline CDR1 SGDLS, CDR2 YYNGEE. The CDR3 region is CASSVAGASGYTF. The DNA of the CDR3 is TGTGCCAGCAGCGTAGCAGGGGCTAGCGGCTACACCTTC.

The genes are TRBV3-1 (or the pseudogene TRBV3-2) and TRBJ2-7, with a tentative D call TRBD2 (7 bases). Trimming stripped 4 bases from V and 3 bases from J, with 16 bases between. The CDR3 consists of 15 residues. CDR1 is LGHDT and CDR2 is YNNKEL in the germline V gene (reference sequence). This chain's CDR3 is CASSPGEGDVYEQYF. The CDR3, as DNA: TGTGCCAGCAGCCCCGGGGAGGGGGATGTCTACGAGCAGTACTTC.

The chain employs TRBV6-6 and TRBJ2-7, with 7 bases lining up with TRBD2. V gave up 5 bases and J gave up 4 bases; unmatched junction bases: 20. The CDR3 loop spans 18 amino acids. The germline gives CDR1 MNHNY, CDR2 SVGAGI (reference sequence). CDR3 bases: TGTGCCAGCAGTCGAATGGGTGTCGGGAGCGGGATATCATACGAGCAGTACTTC. It specifies CASSRMGVGSGISYEQYF.

The rearrangement uses TRBV7-8 and TRBJ2-3, with unresolved D. The CDR3 is 16 amino acids. Germline values: CDR1 SGHVS, CDR2 FQNEAQ. V lost 1 base and J 0 bases, leaving 11 bases between the germline ends. The CDR3 region has the DNA TGTGCCAGCAGCTTAGTTGGACCTCCTAGCACAGATACGCAGTATTTT. Its translation: CASSLVGPPSTDTQYF.

This clone has ten or more counts. The CDR3 DNA is TGTGCCAGCAGCCTAACGGCCCGACAGACCTATGGCTACACCTTC. Translated, it gives CASSLTARQTYGYTF. This rearrangement joins TRBV7-8 to TRBJ1-2, with D maybe TRBD1 (5 bases). Trimming removed 5 bases from V and 4 bases from J, with 17 bases in between. The CDR3 runs 15 residues. The V gene's germline CDR1 is SGHVS and CDR2 FQNEAQ.

This chain joins TRBV19 and TRBJ2-1; D is ambiguous. Looked up from germline, CDR1 is LNHDA and CDR2 is SQIVND (reference sequence). The length of the CDR3 is 15 residues. The germline V and J ends were trimmed by 3 bases and 9 bases, with 18 bases remaining between them. CDR3 amino acids: CASSITPNPRGEQFF. DNA of the CDR3: TGTGCCAGTAGTATCACACCAAATCCTAGAGGTGAGCAGTTCTTC.

The V call is TRBV7-2, the J call TRBJ2-1; no reliable D call. Trimming stripped 1 base from V and 6 bases from J, with 10 bases between. The germline V gene has CDR1 SGHTA and CDR2 FQGNSA. This CDR3 has 14 amino acids. CDR3 sequence: CASSLVGDINEQFF. CDR3 bases: TGTGCCAGCAGCTTAGTCGGCGATATCAATGAGCAGTTCTTC.

The rearrangement links TRBV7-2 to TRBJ2-5; D not resolved. This CDR3 contains 13 residues. V dropped 6 bases and J dropped 5 bases, with 13 bases sitting between them. CDR1 is SGHTA, CDR2 FQGNSA, per germline. CDR3 coding DNA: TGTGCCAGCAGTTTGACCCGAGAGGAGACCCAGTACTTC. It translates to CASSLTREETQYF.

This clone was seen once. The chain joins TRBV30 to TRBJ1-2, with D unclear. Trimming took 8 bases from V and 8 from J, leaving 18 bases between them. The germline CDR1 and CDR2 sequences are GTSNPN and SVGIG (reference sequence). The CDR3 runs 12 residues. CDR3 amino acids: CASSRPGVGYTF. In nucleotides, the CDR3 is TGTGCCAGCTCCCGCCCGGGTGTGGGCTACACCTTC.

The rearrangement joins TRBV5-1 to TRBJ2-3; 9 bases line up with TRBD2. With V trimmed by 7 bases and J by 1 base, 10 bases remained unmatched. Looked up from germline, CDR1 is SGHRS and CDR2 is YFSETQ. This CDR3 contains 16 residues. The CDR3 nucleotides are TGCGCCAGCTCTACCAGCGGGGGGCCGGGCACAGATACGCAGTATTTT. Translated: CASSTSGGPGTDTQYF.

The chain joins TRBV15 to TRBJ2-3, with TRBD2 matching 7 bases. Germline V lookup: CDR1 LNHNV, CDR2 YYDKDF (reference sequence). Trimming cost V 1 base and J 4 bases; bases outside gene matches: 5. This CDR3 has 15 amino acids. CDR3: CATSRVAGVPDTQYF. Written as DNA, the CDR3 is TGTGCCACCAGCAGAGTTGCGGGAGTCCCAGATACGCAGTATTTT. Looking up the rest from reference TRBV15 and TRBJ2-3 gives the full variable domain: DAMVIQNPRYQVTQFGKPVTLSCSQTLNHNVMYWYQQKSSQAPKLLFHYYDKDFNNEADTPDNFQSRRPNTSFCFLDIRSPGLGDTAMYLCATSRVAGVPDTQYFGPGTRLTVL.

Worth noting for this clone: Other DNA sequences in the same sample also yield this CDR3. V and J are TRBV18 and TRBJ1-1, with TRBD1 matching 7 bases. The germline CDR1 and CDR2 sequences are KGHSH and LQKENI. CDR3 length: 13 residues. V trimming: 4 bases; J trimming: 1 base; junction bases outside the gene matches: 0. In DNA, the CDR3 is TGTGCCAGCTCACAGGGGGCGAACACTGAAGCTTTCTTT. It specifies CASSQGANTEAFF.